A single sample is the source of the 21 T cell receptor beta chains below, sequenced in a study of blood T cell dynamics during melanoma immunotherapy. The assay was immunoSEQ multiplex PCR, and TCRdb's table has in-frame clones only and misses some. The data hold around 1,800 clones, with about 85% observed a single time. Time point denoted: pre-treatment baseline. The source material was blood, sampled from a patient treated with checkpoint blockade. The receptors come from a human donor with melanoma.

The V gene is TRBV27, the J gene TRBJ2-7, with 8 bases fitting TRBD1. The CDR3 is 14 residues long. Germline trimming cut 4 bases from V and 5 bases from J; bases unmatched to any gene: 7. CDR1 and CDR2 from the germline V gene are MNHEY and SMNVEV (reference sequence). The CDR3 region is CASSYSTGVDEQYF. CDR3 DNA: TGTGCCAGCAGTTACTCGACAGGGGTGGACGAGCAGTACTTC.

The chain uses TRBV20-1 and TRBJ2-1; 7 bases agree with TRBD2. This CDR3 is 11 amino acids long. Looked up from germline, CDR1 is DFQATT and CDR2 is SNEGSKA (reference sequence). The ends lost 0 bases at V and 12 bases at J; junction bases unmatched: 2. The CDR3 DNA reads as TGCAGTGCTAGAGATGGGAGGGGGCAGTTCTTC. It yields the protein CSARDGRGQFF.

The DNA of the CDR3 is TGTGCCAGCAGTTCCAATAGGGGACCATGGCCCCAGCATTTT. This sequence encodes CASSSNRGPWPQHF. The chain carries TRBV27 and TRBJ1-5; possibly TRBD1 for D (5 bases). V was trimmed by 4 bases and J by 9 bases, leaving 16 bases between them. CDR1 MNHEY and CDR2 SMNVEV come from the germline V gene (reference sequence). The CDR3 length is 14 residues.

The J gene is TRBJ2-7, the V gene TRBV30; D may be TRBD1 (6 bases). The CDR3 contains 13 residues. Trimming removed 3 bases at V and 3 bases at J, with 12 bases between. The germline CDR1 and CDR2 sequences are GTSNPN and SVGIG (reference sequence). The CDR3: CAWRAGAVYEQYF. The CDR3 bases are TGTGCCTGGAGGGCAGGGGCCGTCTACGAGCAGTACTTC. Full variable domain (remainder filled in from reference TRBV30 and TRBJ2-7): SQTIHQWPATLVQPVGSPLSLECTVEGTSNPNLYWYRQAAGRGLQLLFYSVGIGQISSEVPQNLSASRPQDRQFILSSKKLLLSDSGFYLCAWRAGAVYEQYFGPGTRLTVT.

The chain recombines TRBV19 with TRBJ1-3; 8 bases are a match to TRBD1. The CDR3 contains 14 residues. V was pared by 10 bases and J by 0 bases, with 5 bases of the junction left unmatched. Looked up from germline, CDR1 is LNHDA and CDR2 is SQIVND (reference sequence). The CDR3 loop reads CATGQAISGNTIYF. Written as DNA, the CDR3 is TGTGCCACGGGACAGGCCATCTCTGGAAACACCATATATTTT.

This CDR3 reads CASSLNTKKGNQPQHF. The DNA of the CDR3 is TGTGCCAGCAGCTTGAACACAAAGAAGGGCAATCAGCCCCAGCATTTT. The V call is TRBV5-8, the J call TRBJ1-5; D uncertain. This CDR3 is 16 amino acids long. V was shortened by 1 base and J by 2 bases, with 13 bases between the two germline ends. CDR1 is SGHTS and CDR2 is YDEGEE in the germline V gene. The entire variable domain, with the rest obtained from reference TRBV5-8 and TRBJ1-5, is as follows: EAGVTQSPTHLIKTRGQQATLRCSPISGHTSVYWYQQALGLGLQFLLWYDEGEERNRGNFPPRFSGRQFPNYSSELNVNALELEDSALYLCASSLNTKKGNQPQHFGDGTRLSIL.

The V and J genes are TRBV11-3 and TRBJ2-7; 7 nucleotides line up with TRBD2. Germline lookup yields CDR1 SGHNT and CDR2 YENEEA. CDR3 length: 15 amino acids. Trimming at V came to 5 bases and at J to 2 bases, leaving 9 bases not matched to a gene. CDR3 loop: CASSLGGGRTYEQYF. The CDR3 DNA is TGTGCCAGCAGCCTGGGGGGAGGGAGGACCTACGAGCAGTACTTC.

The chain recombines TRBV5-1 with TRBJ1-3, with a possible D match to TRBD1 (5 bases). There are 14 residues in the CDR3. CDR1 and CDR2 from the germline V gene are SGHRS and YFSETQ. V was trimmed by 7 bases and J by 0 bases, leaving 11 bases between them. CDR3 in amino acids: CASWDGYSGNTIYF. The DNA for the CDR3 is TGCGCCAGCTGGGACGGATACTCTGGAAACACCATATATTTT. The full variable domain, with the rest looked up from reference TRBV5-1 and TRBJ1-3, is KAGVTQTPRYLIKTRGQQVTLSCSPISGHRSVSWYQQTPGQGLQFLFEYFSETQRNKGNFPGRFSGRQFSNSRSEMNVSTLELGDSALYLCASWDGYSGNTIYFGEGSWLTVV.

This clone is termed large. The DNA of the CDR3 is TGTGCCAGCAGCACCACAGGGGACTGGTCTGATACTGAAGCTTTCTTT. Amino acid sequence: CASSTTGDWSDTEAFF. The gene calls are TRBV9 and TRBJ1-1; the match to TRBD1 covers 7 bases. Germline V gives CDR1 SGDLS, CDR2 YYNGEE. Unmatched junction bases numbered 14, after V lost 4 bases and J lost 5 bases. This CDR3 has 16 residues.

The count of this clone is one. The chain couples TRBV7-2 to TRBJ2-1, with 10 bases aligning to TRBD2. The trim removed 10 bases at V and 5 bases at J, leaving 5 bases unmatched. Germline lookup yields CDR1 SGHTA and CDR2 FQGNSA. The CDR3 spans 13 residues. The CDR3 DNA reads as TGTGCCACCGAGCGGGGGGGGGACAATGAGCAGTTCTTC. Its translation: CATERGGDNEQFF.

The genes are TRBV29-1 and TRBJ2-6; D unresolved. CDR3 length: 14 amino acids. Germline V gives CDR1 SQVTM, CDR2 ANQGSEA. Trimming pared 4 bases from V and 0 bases from J, leaving 7 bases between. The CDR3 loop reads CSVGVSSGANVLTF. The CDR3, as DNA: TGCAGCGTTGGGGTTAGCTCTGGGGCCAACGTCCTGACTTTC.

This sequence joins TRBV7-3 and TRBJ1-2, with 8 bases that match TRBD1. Germline CDR1 reads SGHTA; CDR2 reads FQGTGA. The V gene end was trimmed by 5 bases and the J gene end by 4 bases; junction bases not matched to a gene: 6. The CDR3 totals 14 residues. CDR3: CASSHGTGAYGYTF. Here the CDR3 DNA reads TGTGCCAGCAGCCACGGGACAGGAGCCTATGGCTACACCTTC. Full variable domain (missing parts from reference TRBV7-3 and TRBJ1-2): GAGVSQTPSNKVTEKGKYVELRCDPISGHTALYWYRQSLGQGPEFLIYFQGTGAADDSGLPNDRFFAVRPEGSVSTLKIQRTERGDSAVYLCASSHGTGAYGYTFGSGTRLTVV.

CDR3 region: CASNGLGGGARNSPLHF. CDR3 bases: TGTGCCAGCAACGGTCTGGGAGGGGGCGCGAGGAATTCACCCCTCCACTTT. The rearrangement links TRBV2 to TRBJ1-6; TRBD1 agrees at 7 bases. The V and J ends lost 7 bases and 7 bases, in that order; junction bases with no gene match: 16. The CDR3 loop spans 17 amino acids. The germline CDR1 and CDR2 sequences are SNHLY and FYNNEI.

This clone is large. The chain joins TRBV5-5 to TRBJ1-1, with D unresolved. Trimming removed 2 bases at V and 2 bases at J, with 7 bases between. The germline gives CDR1 SGHKS, CDR2 YYEKEE (reference sequence). This CDR3 contains 13 residues. As DNA, the CDR3 is TGTGCCAGCAGCTTTCTTCCTAACACTGAAGCTTTCTTT. Translated, it gives CASSFLPNTEAFF.

This clone is termed large. The chain recombines TRBV4-2 with TRBJ1-5; 8 bases align to TRBD1. The CDR3 runs to 16 residues. The germline CDR1 and CDR2 sequences are LGHNA and YNFKEQ. V trimming: 0 bases; J trimming: 3 bases; junction bases outside the gene matches: 4. The CDR3 DNA reads as TGTGCCAGCAGCCAAGAGGGGACAGGCCCCAATCAGCCCCAGCATTTT. Its translation: CASSQEGTGPNQPQHF.

The chain uses TRBV4-1 and TRBJ1-2; D not certain. V was pared by 4 bases and J by 2 bases, with 14 bases between. The length of the CDR3 is 15 residues. Germline lookup yields CDR1 MGHRA and CDR2 YSYEKL. The CDR3 bases are TGCGCCAGCAGCCGTTCACGTCAATCCAACTATGGCTACACCTTC. It yields the protein CASSRSRQSNYGYTF.

This CDR3 is CATSSDRGPYEQYF. In nucleotides, the CDR3 is TGTGCCACCAGTAGTGACAGGGGGCCCTACGAGCAGTACTTC. This rearrangement joins TRBV15 to TRBJ2-7, with TRBD1 matching over 10 bases. The V gene end was trimmed by 6 bases and the J gene end by 2 bases; junction bases not matched to a gene: 4. Germline V lookup: CDR1 LNHNV, CDR2 YYDKDF (reference sequence). The CDR3 has 14 residues.

This clone showed up just a few times. The V call is TRBV14, the J call TRBJ1-2; 7 bases agree with TRBD1. Germline V gives CDR1 SGHDN, CDR2 FVKESK. CDR3 length: 13 residues. After removal of 4 bases from V and 6 bases from J, the junction contained 5 bases not matched to a gene. CDR3 nucleotide sequence: TGTGCCAGCAGCCGCGGACAGGTACATGGCTACACCTTC. It yields the protein CASSRGQVHGYTF.

The chain uses TRBV7-2 and TRBJ2-6; D might be TRBD2 (5 bases). This CDR3 region has 15 residues. Germline CDR1 reads SGHTA; CDR2 reads FQGNSA. The germline V and J ends were trimmed by 5 bases and 0 bases, with 8 bases remaining between them. This chain's CDR3 is CASSQRDSGANVLTF. The CDR3 DNA follows: TGTGCCAGCAGCCAGAGGGACTCTGGGGCCAACGTCCTGACTTTC.

The chain is built from TRBV9 and TRBJ2-1; D is undetermined. CDR3 length equals 13 residues. Trimming pared 1 base from V and 8 bases from J, leaving 10 bases between. From germline, CDR1 is SGDLS and CDR2 YYNGEE. This CDR3 is CASSVMSSYEQFF. The DNA for the CDR3 is TGTGCCAGCAGCGTAATGAGCTCATATGAGCAGTTCTTC.

The gene calls are TRBV5-5 and TRBJ2-7; D is ambiguous. V lost 6 bases, J lost 3 bases, and 16 bases lay in between. Germline V CDR1 and CDR2: SGHKS, YYEKEE (reference sequence). This CDR3 spans 14 amino acids. The CDR3 is CASTTHPANYEQYF. CDR3 sequence (DNA): TGTGCCAGCACCACGCACCCGGCAAACTACGAGCAGTACTTC.